This T cell receptor (beta chain) was recorded in a study of CD8 T cell repertoires and HIV-1 epitope variants. Turning to the study itself: Separate from the cultures, 1M uncultured T cells served as baseline.

Concerning this clone: The antigen remains undetermined.

Trimming stripped 3 bases from V and 0 bases from J, with 12 bases between. The CDR3 consists of 16 residues. Germline loops: CDR1 SGHAT, CDR2 FQNNGV. TCR beta CDR3 was sequenced at survey depth on immunoSEQ. Clones were read by immunoSEQ multiplex PCR, and TCRdb kept only the in-frame ones, dropping some. The data show under 5,000 clones, roughly two thirds seen once. Sequenced sample: cultured CD8+ T cells derived from PBMCs. The rearrangement joins TRBV11-2 to TRBJ1-3; D is possibly TRBD1 (6 bases). The clonotype originates from a male donor with HIV. DNA for the CDR3: TGTGCCAGCAGCTTCGGAACAGGGTTCTCTGGAAACACCATATATTTT. This codes for CASSFGTGFSGNTIYF.